This note documents a single TCR beta chain sequence. The authors' processing: By means of reference gene primer amplification, nucleated cell counts were estimated. Sequencing was performed with immunoSEQ multiplex PCR; in TCRdb, only in-frame clones are kept and a portion is missing. The DNA gave D and trimming, while V, J and clone size come from that table. The table includes 150,000 to 200,000 clones, 75% to 90% detected once. This record belongs to a study of blood T cell repertoires in COVID-19. From germline, CDR1 is KGHSH and CDR2 LQKENI. The CDR3 has 13 amino acids. V dropped 3 bases and J dropped 4 bases, with 10 bases sitting between them.

The J gene is TRBJ2-7, the V gene TRBV18, with D possibly being TRBD2 (5 bases). The TCR comes from a woman in her forties with COVID-19, enrolled during active disease. Sequencing was carried out using peripheral blood. CDR3 amino acids: CASSPLALYEQYF. In DNA, the CDR3 is TGTGCCAGCTCACCGCTAGCTTTATACGAGCAGTACTTC.